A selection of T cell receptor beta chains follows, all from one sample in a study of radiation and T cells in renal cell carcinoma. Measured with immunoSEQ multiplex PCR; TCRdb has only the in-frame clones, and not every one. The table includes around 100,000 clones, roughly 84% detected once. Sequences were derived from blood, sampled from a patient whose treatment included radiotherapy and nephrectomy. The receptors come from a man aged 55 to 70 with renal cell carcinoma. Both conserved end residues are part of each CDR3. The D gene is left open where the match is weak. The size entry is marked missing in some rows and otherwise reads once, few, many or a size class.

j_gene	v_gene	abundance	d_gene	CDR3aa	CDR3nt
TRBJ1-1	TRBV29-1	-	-	CSVVPVWGNTEAFF	TGCAGCGTTGTTCCGGTATGGGGGAACACTGAAGCTTTCTTT
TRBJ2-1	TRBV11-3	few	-	CASSTGSSYNEQFF	TGTGCCAGCAGCACAGGGTCCTCCTACAATGAGCAGTTCTTC
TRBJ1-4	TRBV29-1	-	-	CSVGLSNEKLFF	TGCAGCGTTGGACTTTCGAATGAAAAACTGTTTTTT
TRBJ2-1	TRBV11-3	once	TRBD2	CASSSGLAGVRDEQFF	TGTGCCAGCAGCTCCGGACTAGCGGGAGTTCGCGATGAGCAGTTCTTC
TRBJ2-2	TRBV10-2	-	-	CASRIREDTGELFF	TGCGCCAGCAGGATCAGGGAGGACACCGGGGAGCTGTTTTTT
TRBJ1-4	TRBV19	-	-	CASSIWSGATNEKLFF	TGTGCCAGTAGTATATGGTCGGGTGCAACTAATGAAAAACTGTTTTTT
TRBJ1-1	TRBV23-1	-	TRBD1	CASSQSGGTGGPGTEAFF	TGCGCCAGCAGTCAATCCGGGGGGACAGGGGGTCCTGGCACTGAAGCTTTCTTT
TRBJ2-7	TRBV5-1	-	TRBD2	CASSALLGISGSSYEQYF	TGCGCCAGCAGCGCCCTTTTGGGTATTAGCGGGAGCTCCTACGAGCAGTACTTC
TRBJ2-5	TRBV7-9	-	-	CASLPGVWPQETQYF	TGTGCCAGCCTCCCGGGGGTATGGCCTCAAGAGACCCAGTACTTC
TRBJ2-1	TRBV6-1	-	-	CASSVVWGSNNEQFF	TGTGCCAGCAGTGTTGTGTGGGGCTCGAACAATGAGCAGTTCTTC
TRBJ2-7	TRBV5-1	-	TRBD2	CANPSGGSPYEQYF	TGCGCCAACCCCAGCGGGGGGAGCCCCTACGAGCAGTACTTC
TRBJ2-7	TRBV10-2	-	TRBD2	CASRVAGGPREQYF	TGCGCCAGCAGAGTAGCGGGAGGGCCTCGGGAGCAGTACTTC
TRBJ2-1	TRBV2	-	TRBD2	CASSRTSGSGEQFF	TGTGCCAGCAGTCGGACTAGCGGGAGCGGTGAGCAGTTCTTC
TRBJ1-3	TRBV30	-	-	CAWSQSGNTIYF	TGTGCCTGGTCCCAATCTGGAAACACCATATATTTT
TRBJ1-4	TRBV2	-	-	CASSAEGRANEKLFF	TGTGCCAGCAGTGCAGAGGGTCGGGCTAATGAAAAACTGTTTTTT
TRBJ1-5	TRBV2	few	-	CASSEEQGGQPQHF	TGTGCCAGCAGTGAAGAGCAGGGAGGTCAGCCCCAGCATTTT
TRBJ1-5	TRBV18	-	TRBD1	CASSRGFAGGHQPQHF	TGTGCCAGCTCCAGAGGGTTCGCAGGGGGCCATCAGCCCCAGCATTTT
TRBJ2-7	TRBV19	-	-	CASSIGRSSRIPYEQYF	TGTGCCAGTAGTATTGGGCGATCCTCCCGGATACCCTACGAGCAGTACTTC
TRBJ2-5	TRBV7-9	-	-	CASSLNWPGDPLETQYF	TGTGCCAGCAGCTTAAATTGGCCAGGGGATCCTCTGGAGACCCAGTACTTC
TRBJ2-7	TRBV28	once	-	CASSLYGPNPEIIAYEQYF	TGTGCCAGCAGTTTGTACGGACCTAATCCCGAGATCATTGCCTACGAGCAGTACTTC